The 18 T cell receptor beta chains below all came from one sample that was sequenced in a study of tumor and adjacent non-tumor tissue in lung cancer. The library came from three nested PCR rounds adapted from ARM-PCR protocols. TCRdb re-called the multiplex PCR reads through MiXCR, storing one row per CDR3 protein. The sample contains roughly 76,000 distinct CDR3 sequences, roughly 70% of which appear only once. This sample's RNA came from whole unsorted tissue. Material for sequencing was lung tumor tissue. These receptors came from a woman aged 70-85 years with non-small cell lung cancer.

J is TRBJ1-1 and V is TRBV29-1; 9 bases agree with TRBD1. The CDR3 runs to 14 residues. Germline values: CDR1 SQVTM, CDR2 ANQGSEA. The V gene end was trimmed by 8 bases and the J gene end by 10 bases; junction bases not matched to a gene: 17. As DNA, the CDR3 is TGCAGCACTGACAGTCCGGGACAGGGATGGGGAGCTTTCTTT. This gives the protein CSTDSPGQGWGAFF.

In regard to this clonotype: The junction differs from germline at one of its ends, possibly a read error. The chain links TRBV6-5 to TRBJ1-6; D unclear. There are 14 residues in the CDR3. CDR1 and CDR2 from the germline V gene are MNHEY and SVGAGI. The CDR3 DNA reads TGTCCCAGCAGTTACGGGCAGAATAATTCACCCCTCCACTTC. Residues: CPSSYGQNNSPLHF.

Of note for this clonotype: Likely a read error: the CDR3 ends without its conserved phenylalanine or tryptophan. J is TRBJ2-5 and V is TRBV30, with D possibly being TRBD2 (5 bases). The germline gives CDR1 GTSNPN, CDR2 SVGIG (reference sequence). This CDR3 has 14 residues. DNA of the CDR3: TGTGCATGGATCAGGACGATGACTATAGAGACCCAGTACTAC. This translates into CAWIRTMTIETQYY.

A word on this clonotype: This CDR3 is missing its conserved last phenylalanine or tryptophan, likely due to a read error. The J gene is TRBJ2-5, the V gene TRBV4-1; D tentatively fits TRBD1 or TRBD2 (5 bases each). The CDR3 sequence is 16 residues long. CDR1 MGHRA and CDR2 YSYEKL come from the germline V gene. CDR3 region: CVSSTPGTQGRETQYL. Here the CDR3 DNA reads TGCGTCAGCAGTACCCCGGGGACCCAAGGCCGAGAGACCCAGTACTTA.

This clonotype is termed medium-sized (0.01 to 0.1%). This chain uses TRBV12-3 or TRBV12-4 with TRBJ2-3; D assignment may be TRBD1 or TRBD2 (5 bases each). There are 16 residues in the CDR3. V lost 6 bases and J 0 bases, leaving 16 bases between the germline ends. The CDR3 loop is CASRPDRRGSTDTQYF. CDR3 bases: TGTGCCAGCAGACCCGACAGACGGGGCAGCACAGATACGCAGTATTTT.

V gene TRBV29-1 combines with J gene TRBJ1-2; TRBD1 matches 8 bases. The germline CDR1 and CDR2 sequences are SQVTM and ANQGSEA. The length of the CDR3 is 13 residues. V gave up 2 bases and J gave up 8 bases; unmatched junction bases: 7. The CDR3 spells CSVELGTGGGYTF. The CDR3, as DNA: TGCAGCGTTGAACTAGGGACAGGTGGAGGCTACACCTTC.

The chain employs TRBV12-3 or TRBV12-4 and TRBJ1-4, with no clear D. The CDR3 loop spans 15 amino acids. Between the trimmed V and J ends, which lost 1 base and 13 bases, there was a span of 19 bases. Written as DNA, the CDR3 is TGTGCCAGCAGTTTAGGGCCCGGTATTAATGATAGACTGTTTTTT. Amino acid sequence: CASSLGPGINDRLFF.

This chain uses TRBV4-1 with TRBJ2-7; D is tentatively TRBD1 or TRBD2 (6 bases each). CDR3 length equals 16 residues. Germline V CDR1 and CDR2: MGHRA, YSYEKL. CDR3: CTNSQDLGGRSYEQYF. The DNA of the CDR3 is TGCACCAACAGCCAAGATTTGGGGGGCAGGTCCTACGAGCAGTACTTC.

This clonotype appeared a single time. The DNA for the CDR3 is TGCAAGGTTGAAAGTTTAGCGGGAGAAGGCACAGATACGCAGTATTTT. Its protein is CKVESLAGEGTDTQYF. This chain joins TRBV29-1 and TRBJ2-3; 9 nucleotides align to TRBD2. Germline V gene data show CDR1 as SQVTM and CDR2 as ANQGSEA. The CDR3 is 16 residues long.

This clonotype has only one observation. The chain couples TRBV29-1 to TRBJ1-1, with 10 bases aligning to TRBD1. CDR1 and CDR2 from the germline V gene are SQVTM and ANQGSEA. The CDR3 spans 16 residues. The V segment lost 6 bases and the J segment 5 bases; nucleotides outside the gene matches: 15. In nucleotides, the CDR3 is TGCAGCGTGTCGGGGACAGGGGCAGGGATGTATACTGAAGCTTTCTTT. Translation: CSVSGTGAGMYTEAFF.

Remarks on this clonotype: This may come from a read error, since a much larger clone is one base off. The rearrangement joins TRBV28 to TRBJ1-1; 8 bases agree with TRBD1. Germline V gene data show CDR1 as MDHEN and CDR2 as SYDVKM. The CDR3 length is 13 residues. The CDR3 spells CVSSVQGETEAFF. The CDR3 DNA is TGTGTCAGCAGTGTACAGGGGGAGACTGAAGCTTTCTTT.

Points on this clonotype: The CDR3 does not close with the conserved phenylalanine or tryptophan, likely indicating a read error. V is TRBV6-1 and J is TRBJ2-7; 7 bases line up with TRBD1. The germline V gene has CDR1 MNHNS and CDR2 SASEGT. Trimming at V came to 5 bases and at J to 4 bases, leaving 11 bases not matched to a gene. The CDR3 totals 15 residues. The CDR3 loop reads CASSLTGTVFYEQYL. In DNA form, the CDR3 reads TGTGCCAGCAGTCTCACCGGGACAGTATTTTACGAGCAGTACCTC.

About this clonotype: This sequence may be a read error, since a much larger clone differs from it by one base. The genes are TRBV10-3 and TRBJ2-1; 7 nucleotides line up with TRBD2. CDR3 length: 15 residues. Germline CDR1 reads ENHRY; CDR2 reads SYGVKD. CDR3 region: CAISEGGSSYDEQSF. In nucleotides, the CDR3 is TGTGCCATCAGTGAGGGCGGGAGTTCCTACGATGAGCAGTCCTTC.

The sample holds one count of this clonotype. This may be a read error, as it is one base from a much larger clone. The CDR3 protein is CTSSLTGGGGGEQFF. CDR3 coding DNA: TGCACCAGCAGCTTGACGGGAGGCGGGGGAGGTGAGCAGTTCTTC. The chain joins TRBV5-1 to TRBJ2-1, with TRBD2 identical over 7 bases. CDR1 is SGHRS and CDR2 is YFSETQ in the germline V gene. The CDR3 contains 15 residues.

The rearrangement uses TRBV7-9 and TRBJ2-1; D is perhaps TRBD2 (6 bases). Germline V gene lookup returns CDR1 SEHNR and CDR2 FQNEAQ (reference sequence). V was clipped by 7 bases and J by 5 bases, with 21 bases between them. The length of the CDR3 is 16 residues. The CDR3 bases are TGTGCCAGCAACCCCTGGACTGGCGGGATCCACAATGAGCAGTTCTTC. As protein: CASNPWTGGIHNEQFF.

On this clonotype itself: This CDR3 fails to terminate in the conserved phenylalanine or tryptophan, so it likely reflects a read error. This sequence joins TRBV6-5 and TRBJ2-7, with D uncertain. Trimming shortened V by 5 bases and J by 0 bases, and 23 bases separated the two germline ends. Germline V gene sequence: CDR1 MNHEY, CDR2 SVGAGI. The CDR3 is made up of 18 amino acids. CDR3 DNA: TGTGCCAGCAGTCGGAGCGTAAGGCGCTCCAAGATCTCCTACGAGCAGTACTTA. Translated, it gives CASSRSVRRSKISYEQYL.

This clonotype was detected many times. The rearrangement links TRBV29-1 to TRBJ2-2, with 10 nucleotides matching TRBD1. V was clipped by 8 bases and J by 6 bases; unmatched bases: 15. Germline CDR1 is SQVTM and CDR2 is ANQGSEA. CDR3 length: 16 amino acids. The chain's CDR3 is CSTLTAPGQGSGELFF. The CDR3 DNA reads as TGCAGCACACTGACAGCCCCGGGACAGGGGTCCGGGGAGCTGTTTTTT.

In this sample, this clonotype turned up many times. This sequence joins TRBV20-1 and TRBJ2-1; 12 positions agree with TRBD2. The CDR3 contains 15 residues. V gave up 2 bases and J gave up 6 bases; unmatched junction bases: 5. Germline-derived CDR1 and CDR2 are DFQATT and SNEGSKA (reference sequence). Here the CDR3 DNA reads TGCAGTGCTAGACTAGCGGGAGGGTTTTCCAATGAGCAGTTCTTC. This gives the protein CSARLAGGFSNEQFF.